The 20 T cell receptor beta chains reported below all come from one sample, sequenced in a study of beta chain features in type 1 diabetes. Investigators reverse transcribed all isolated RNA, so they sequenced expressed TCRB transcripts. The repertoire was sequenced with immunoSEQ multiplex PCR; TCRdb's copy has only in-frame clones and lacks some. The sample includes 310,000 or so clones, roughly 8% of them seen just once. The material sequenced was central memory CD4+ T cells from blood. The source of these receptors is a woman aged 18-29 years in good health.

The V and J genes are TRBV15 and TRBJ2-1; 13 bases agree with TRBD2. The CDR3 has 16 amino acids. After removal of 3 bases from V and 9 bases from J, the junction contained 8 bases not matched to a gene. The germline V gene encodes CDR1 LNHNV and CDR2 YYDKDF (reference sequence). The CDR3 spells CATSRPGLAGVGEQFF. CDR3 nucleotides: TGTGCCACCAGCAGGCCCGGACTAGCGGGAGTAGGTGAGCAGTTCTTC. Filled out from reference TRBV15 and TRBJ2-1, the complete variable domain reads DAMVIQNPRYQVTQFGKPVTLSCSQTLNHNVMYWYQQKSSQAPKLLFHYYDKDFNNEADTPDNFQSRRPNTSFCFLDIRSPGLGDTAMYLCATSRPGLAGVGEQFFGPGTRLTVL.

Only a few counts were recorded for this clone. The rearrangement joins TRBV4-3 to TRBJ2-5; 8 positions agree with TRBD1. With 3 bases clipped from V and 6 bases from J, the junction kept 9 bases outside the gene matches. The CDR3 has 15 residues. Germline assignment: CDR1 LGHNA and CDR2 YSLEER. The CDR3 sequence is CASSQDIQGGKTQYF. In nucleotides, the CDR3 is TGCGCCAGCAGCCAGGATATACAGGGGGGAAAGACCCAGTACTTC.

This clone was seen many times. Other nucleotide sequences in the sample specify the same CDR3. This chain uses TRBV10-3 with TRBJ2-7; D is ambiguous. The germline V gene has CDR1 ENHRY and CDR2 SYGVKD. The CDR3 is 12 amino acids. The V gene lost 0 bases and the J gene lost 5 bases, with 5 bases spanning the gap. CDR3 sequence (DNA): TGTGCCATCAGTGAGTCAACCCACGAGCAGTACTTC. As protein: CAISESTHEQYF.

This clone appeared a few times. As DNA, the CDR3 is TGCGCCAGCAGCCCACACGGATCGAGCACAGATACGCAGTATTTT. It encodes CASSPHGSSTDTQYF. The rearrangement uses TRBV5-1 and TRBJ2-3; D is unresolved. With 4 bases removed from V and 0 bases from J, the gap between germline ends came to 12 bases. Germline lookup yields CDR1 SGHRS and CDR2 YFSETQ. The CDR3 is made up of 15 amino acids.

The table lists this clone with a few counts. This chain connects TRBV5-4 to TRBJ2-5; TRBD2 matches 13 bases. Germline CDR1 is SGHNT and CDR2 is YYREEE (reference sequence). With 3 bases clipped from V and 3 bases from J, the junction kept 5 bases outside the gene matches. The CDR3 has 16 amino acids. The CDR3 sequence is CASSSLAGGPKETQYF. The CDR3 nucleotides are TGTGCCAGCAGCTCACTAGCGGGAGGGCCGAAAGAGACCCAGTACTTC.

The CDR3 nucleotides read TGCGCCAGCAGGGTGGGTTACACAGATACGCAGTATTTT. Its translation: CASRVGYTDTQYF. This rearrangement joins TRBV5-1 to TRBJ2-3, with D unclear. The CDR3 has 13 residues. The ends were cut back, 5 bases at V and 2 bases at J, with 9 bases in the middle. The germline V gene encodes CDR1 SGHRS and CDR2 YFSETQ.

The V call is TRBV2, the J call TRBJ2-6; D is unclear. V gave up 8 bases and J gave up 0 bases, with 8 bases separating them. Germline loops: CDR1 SNHLY, CDR2 FYNNEI. The CDR3 consists of 14 residues. In nucleotides, the CDR3 is TGTGCCAGCGGCAGACTCTCTGGGGCCAACGTCCTGACTTTC. This encodes CASGRLSGANVLTF.

This clone was recorded at least ten times. V gene TRBV2 combines with J gene TRBJ2-1; 9 bases are shared with TRBD2. V was pared by 3 bases and J by 6 bases, with 12 bases of the junction left unmatched. The CDR3 totals 17 residues. Germline V gene lookup returns CDR1 SNHLY and CDR2 FYNNEI. The CDR3 DNA follows: TGTGCCAGCAGTGATAAGGGCGGCGGGAGGGCCAGCAATGAGCAGTTCTTC. Protein product: CASSDKGGGRASNEQFF.

The chain recombines TRBV4-3 with TRBJ1-6; maybe TRBD1 (5 bases). Between the trimmed V and J ends, which lost 6 bases and 6 bases, there was a span of 12 bases. The length of the CDR3 is 14 residues. Per germline, CDR1 LGHNA and CDR2 YSLEER. The CDR3 sequence is CASRTIGGNSPLHF. The CDR3 DNA is TGCGCCAGCAGAACCATCGGGGGTAATTCACCCCTCCACTTT.

The chain combines TRBV7-8 with TRBJ2-5, with 9 positions matching TRBD1. CDR3 length: 14 residues. The junction had 6 bases not matched to a gene; V was cut back by 5 bases and J by 5 bases. Germline V CDR1 and CDR2: SGHVS, FQNEAQ. The CDR3: CASSLNGQGETQYF. The CDR3 DNA reads as TGTGCCAGCAGCCTCAACGGACAGGGGGAGACCCAGTACTTC.

In its sample, this clone was seen a few times. The sample carries other DNA sequences with the same CDR3. The gene calls are TRBV28 and TRBJ2-7; 7 nucleotides agree with TRBD2. From germline, CDR1 is MDHEN and CDR2 SYDVKM. This CDR3 contains 13 residues. The ends lost 4 bases at V and 1 base at J; junction bases unmatched: 1. CDR3 amino acids: CASSSGGSYEQYF. In DNA, the CDR3 is TGTGCCAGCAGTTCGGGGGGATCCTACGAGCAGTACTTC.

V and J are TRBV18 and TRBJ2-5; D ambiguous. Trimming removed 2 bases at V and 4 bases at J, with 5 bases between. This CDR3 is 12 amino acids long. Germline values: CDR1 KGHSH, CDR2 LQKENI. The CDR3 loop is CASSPFGETQYF. DNA for the CDR3: TGTGCCAGCTCACCATTCGGAGAGACCCAGTACTTC.

This clone was detected ten times or more. V usage is TRBV19 and J usage is TRBJ2-6; possible D gene TRBD1, 6 bases. V lost 5 bases and J lost 1, with 9 bases in between. The CDR3 is made up of 15 amino acids. Germline V gene lookup returns CDR1 LNHDA and CDR2 SQIVND (reference sequence). Written as DNA, the CDR3 is TGTGCCAGTAGTCCAGGGGAATCTGGGGCCAACGTCCTGACTTTC. This codes for CASSPGESGANVLTF.

Worth noting for this clone: This may be a read error: a much more frequent sequence differs by one nucleotide. V and J are TRBV9 and TRBJ2-2, with D unclear. CDR1 is SGDLS, CDR2 YYNGEE, per germline. Trimming stripped 4 bases from V and 1 base from J, with 2 bases between. CDR3 length: 12 amino acids. As DNA, the CDR3 is TGTGCCAGCAGCAGGAACACCGGGGAGCTGTTTTTT. It encodes CASSRNTGELFF.

This clone occurred a few times. The chain is built from TRBV6-5 and TRBJ1-2; D is perhaps TRBD1 (5 bases). Deletions cut 6 bases from V and 8 bases from J, with 16 bases between. This CDR3 is built from 13 residues. Germline V gene data show CDR1 as MNHEY and CDR2 as SVGAGI. DNA for the CDR3: TGTGCCAGCAGGAGCGTCCAGGGCGTCGGCTACACCTTC. It codes for CASRSVQGVGYTF.

This chain links TRBV2 with TRBJ1-5; 7 nucleotides line up with TRBD1. In germline, CDR1 is SNHLY, CDR2 FYNNEI. The CDR3 totals 13 residues. V shed 7 bases, J shed 5 bases, and the junction held 5 bases outside the gene matches. For the CDR3, the DNA is TGTGCCAGCACTGGACAGGCGGATCAGCCCCAGCATTTT. It translates to CASTGQADQPQHF.

Here the CDR3 reads CASSLSGKLYEQYF. Here the CDR3 DNA reads TGTGCCAGCAGTTTATCAGGGAAACTCTACGAGCAGTACTTC. V is TRBV27 and J is TRBJ2-7; D unresolved. CDR3 size: 14 residues. Germline loops: CDR1 MNHEY, CDR2 SMNVEV (reference sequence). V shed 0 bases and J shed 3 bases, with 9 bases lying between them.

This clone has just a few counts. The V gene is TRBV18, the J gene TRBJ2-7, with TRBD2 matching over 12 bases. This CDR3 has 14 residues. Looked up from germline, CDR1 is KGHSH and CDR2 is LQKENI. With 6 bases clipped from V and 3 bases from J, the junction kept 3 bases outside the gene matches. The CDR3 region has the DNA TGTGCCAGCTCGGAGGGACTAGCGGGCTACGAGCAGTACTTC. This sequence encodes CASSEGLAGYEQYF.

The chain combines TRBV4-3 with TRBJ2-2; TRBD1 matches at 8 bases. V lost 6 bases to trimming and J lost 6 bases; unmatched junction nucleotides: 9. CDR1 and CDR2 from the germline V gene are LGHNA and YSLEER. This CDR3 contains 15 residues. CDR3 coding DNA: TGCGCCAGCAGACCGACGCAGGGGGCCGCCGGGGAGCTGTTTTTT. Its protein is CASRPTQGAAGELFF.

The chain has TRBV20-1 and TRBJ2-1; D unresolved. The CDR3 spans 11 residues. Trimming cost V 7 bases and J 5 bases, with 9 bases left between them. The V gene's germline CDR1 is DFQATT and CDR2 SNEGSKA (reference sequence). The CDR3 nucleotides are TGCAGTGTAATGCGGAACAATGAGCAGTTCTTC. This translates into CSVMRNNEQFF.